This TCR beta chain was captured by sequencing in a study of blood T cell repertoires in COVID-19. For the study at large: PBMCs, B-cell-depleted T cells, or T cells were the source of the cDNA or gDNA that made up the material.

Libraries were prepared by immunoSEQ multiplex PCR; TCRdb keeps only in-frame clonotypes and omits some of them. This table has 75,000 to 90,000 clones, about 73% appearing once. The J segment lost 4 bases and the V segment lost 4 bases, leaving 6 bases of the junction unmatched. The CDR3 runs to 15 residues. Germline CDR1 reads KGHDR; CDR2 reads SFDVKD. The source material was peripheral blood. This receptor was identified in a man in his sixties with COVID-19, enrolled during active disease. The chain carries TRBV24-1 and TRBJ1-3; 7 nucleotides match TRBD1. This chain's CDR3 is CATSDPRDSGNTIYF. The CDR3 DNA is TGTGCCACCAGTGACCCCCGGGACAGCGGAAACACCATATATTTT.